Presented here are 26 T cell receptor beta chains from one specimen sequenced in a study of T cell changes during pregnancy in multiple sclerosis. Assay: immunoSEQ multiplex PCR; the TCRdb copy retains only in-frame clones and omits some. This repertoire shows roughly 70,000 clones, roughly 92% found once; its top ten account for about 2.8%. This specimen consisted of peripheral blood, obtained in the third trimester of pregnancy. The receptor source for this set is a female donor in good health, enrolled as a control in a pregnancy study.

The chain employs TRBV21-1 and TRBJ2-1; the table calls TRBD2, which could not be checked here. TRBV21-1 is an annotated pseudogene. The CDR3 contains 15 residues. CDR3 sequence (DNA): TGTGCCAGCAGCAGTCGCGAAGACTCCTACAATGAGCAGTTCTTC. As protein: CASSSREDSYNEQFF.

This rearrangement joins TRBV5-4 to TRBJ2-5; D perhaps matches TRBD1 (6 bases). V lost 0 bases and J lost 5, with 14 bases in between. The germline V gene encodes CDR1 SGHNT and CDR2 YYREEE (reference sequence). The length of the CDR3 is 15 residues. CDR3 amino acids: CASSLDRATLETQYF. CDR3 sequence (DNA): TGTGCCAGCAGCTTGGACAGGGCCACCTTGGAGACCCAGTACTTC.

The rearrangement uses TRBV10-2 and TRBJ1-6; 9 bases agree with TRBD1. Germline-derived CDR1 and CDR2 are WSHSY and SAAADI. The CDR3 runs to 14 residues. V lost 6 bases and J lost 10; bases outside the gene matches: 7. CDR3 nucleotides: TGCGCCAGCAGGCGGACAGGGGACGGCTCACCCCTCCACTTT. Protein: CASRRTGDGSPLHF.

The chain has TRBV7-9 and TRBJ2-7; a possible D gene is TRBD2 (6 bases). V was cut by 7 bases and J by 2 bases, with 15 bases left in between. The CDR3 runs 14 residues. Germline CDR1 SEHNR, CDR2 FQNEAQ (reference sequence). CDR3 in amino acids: CASNLGGSAYEQYF. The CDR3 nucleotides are TGTGCCAGCAACCTCGGGGGTAGCGCCTACGAGCAGTACTTC.

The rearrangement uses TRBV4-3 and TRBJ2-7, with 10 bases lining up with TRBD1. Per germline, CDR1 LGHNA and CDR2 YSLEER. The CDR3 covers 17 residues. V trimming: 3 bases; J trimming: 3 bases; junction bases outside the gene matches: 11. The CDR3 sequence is CASSQDQRQGASYEQYF. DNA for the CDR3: TGCGCCAGCAGCCAGGACCAGCGACAGGGGGCGAGCTACGAGCAGTACTTC.

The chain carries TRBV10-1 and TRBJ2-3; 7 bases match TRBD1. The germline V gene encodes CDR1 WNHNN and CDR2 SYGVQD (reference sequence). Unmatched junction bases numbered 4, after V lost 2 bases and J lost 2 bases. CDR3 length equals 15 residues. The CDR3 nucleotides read TGCGCCAGCAGTGAGGGGGACAGCACCACAGATACGCAGTATTTT. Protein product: CASSEGDSTTDTQYF.

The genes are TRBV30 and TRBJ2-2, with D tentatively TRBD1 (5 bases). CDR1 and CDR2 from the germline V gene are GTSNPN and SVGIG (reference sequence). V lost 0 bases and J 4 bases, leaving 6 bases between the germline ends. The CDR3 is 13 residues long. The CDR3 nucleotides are TGTGCCTGGAGTGTAGGGGTCACCGGGGAGCTGTTTTTT. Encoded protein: CAWSVGVTGELFF.

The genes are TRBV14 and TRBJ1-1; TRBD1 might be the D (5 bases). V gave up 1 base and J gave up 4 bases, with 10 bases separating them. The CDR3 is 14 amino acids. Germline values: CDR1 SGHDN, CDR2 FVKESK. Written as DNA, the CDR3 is TGTGCCAGCAGCCAAGTGCAGGGAGGCACTGAAGCTTTCTTT. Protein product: CASSQVQGGTEAFF.

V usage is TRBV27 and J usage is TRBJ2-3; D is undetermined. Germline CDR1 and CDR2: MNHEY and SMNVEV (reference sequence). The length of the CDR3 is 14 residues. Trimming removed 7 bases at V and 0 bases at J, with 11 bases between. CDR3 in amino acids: CASTGLTSTDTQYF. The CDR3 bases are TGTGCCAGCACCGGCTTGACTAGCACAGATACGCAGTATTTT.

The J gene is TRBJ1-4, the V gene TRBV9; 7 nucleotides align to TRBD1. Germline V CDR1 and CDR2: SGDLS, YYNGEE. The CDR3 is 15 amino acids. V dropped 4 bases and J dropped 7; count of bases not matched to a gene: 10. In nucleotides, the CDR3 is TGTGCCAGCAGCTCCCGGACAGGCGGGCGTGAAAAACTGTTTTTT. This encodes CASSSRTGGREKLFF. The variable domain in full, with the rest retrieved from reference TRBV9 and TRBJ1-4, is DSGVTQTPKHLITATGQRVTLRCSPRSGDLSVYWYQQSLDQGLQFLIQYYNGEERAKGNILERFSAQQFPDLHSELNLSSLELGDSALYFCASSSRTGGREKLFFGSGTQLSVL.

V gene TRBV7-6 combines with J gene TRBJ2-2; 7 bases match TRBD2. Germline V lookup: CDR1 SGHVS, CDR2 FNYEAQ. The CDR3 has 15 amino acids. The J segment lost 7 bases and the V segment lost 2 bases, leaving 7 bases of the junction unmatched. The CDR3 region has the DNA TGTGCCAGCAGCTTACCCCAGGGAGGGAGCGGGGAGCTGTTTTTT. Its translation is CASSLPQGGSGELFF.

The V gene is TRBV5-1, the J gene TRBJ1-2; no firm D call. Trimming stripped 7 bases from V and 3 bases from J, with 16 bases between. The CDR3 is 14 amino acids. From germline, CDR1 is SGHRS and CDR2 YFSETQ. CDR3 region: CASGPHGGDYGYTF. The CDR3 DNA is TGCGCCAGCGGCCCCCACGGCGGGGACTATGGCTACACCTTC.

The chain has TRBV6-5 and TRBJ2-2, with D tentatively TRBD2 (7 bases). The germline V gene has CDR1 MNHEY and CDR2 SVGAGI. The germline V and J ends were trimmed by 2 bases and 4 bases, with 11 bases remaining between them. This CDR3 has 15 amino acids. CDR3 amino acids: CASSYVGGGTGELFF. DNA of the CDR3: TGTGCCAGCAGTTACGTGGGAGGGGGCACCGGGGAGCTGTTTTTT.

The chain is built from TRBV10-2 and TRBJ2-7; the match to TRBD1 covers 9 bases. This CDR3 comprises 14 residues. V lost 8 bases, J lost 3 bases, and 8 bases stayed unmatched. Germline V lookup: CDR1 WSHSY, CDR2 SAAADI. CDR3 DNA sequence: TGCGCCAGCTCTTTCCGGGACAGGGTCTACGAGCAGTACTTC. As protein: CASSFRDRVYEQYF.

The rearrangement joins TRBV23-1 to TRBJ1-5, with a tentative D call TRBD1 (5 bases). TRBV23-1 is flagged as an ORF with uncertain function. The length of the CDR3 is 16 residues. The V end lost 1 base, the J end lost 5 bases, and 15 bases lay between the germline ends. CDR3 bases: TGCGCCAGCAGTCAATTGTTAAGGACGGGGGATCAGCCCCAGCATTTT. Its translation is CASSQLLRTGDQPQHF.

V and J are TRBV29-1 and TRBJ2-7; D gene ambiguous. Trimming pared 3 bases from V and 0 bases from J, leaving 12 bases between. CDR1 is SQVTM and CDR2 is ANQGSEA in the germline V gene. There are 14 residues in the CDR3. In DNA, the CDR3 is TGCAGCGTTGACGCTTCGGGTGGCTCCTACGAGCAGTACTTC. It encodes CSVDASGGSYEQYF.

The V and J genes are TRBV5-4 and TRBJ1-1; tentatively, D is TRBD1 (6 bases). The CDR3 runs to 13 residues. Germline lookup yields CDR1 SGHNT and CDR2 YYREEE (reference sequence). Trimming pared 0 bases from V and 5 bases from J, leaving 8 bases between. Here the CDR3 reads CASSLGRGTEAFF. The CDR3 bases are TGTGCCAGCAGCTTGGGCAGGGGTACTGAAGCTTTCTTT.

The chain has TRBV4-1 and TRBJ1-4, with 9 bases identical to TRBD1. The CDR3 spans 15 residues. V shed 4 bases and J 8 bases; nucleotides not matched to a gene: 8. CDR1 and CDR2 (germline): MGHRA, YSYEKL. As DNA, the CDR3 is TGCGCCAGCAGCCCCGGACAGGGGAATTACGAAAAACTGTTTTTT. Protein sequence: CASSPGQGNYEKLFF.

This CDR3 reads CASRFGLAMFNEQYF. The CDR3 region has the DNA TGTGCCAGCAGATTCGGACTAGCGATGTTCAACGAGCAGTACTTC. The genes are TRBV28 and TRBJ2-7; the match to TRBD2 covers 9 bases. Germline V gene data show CDR1 as MDHEN and CDR2 as SYDVKM. The V and J ends lost 6 bases and 5 bases, in that order; junction bases with no gene match: 11. This CDR3 has 15 amino acids.

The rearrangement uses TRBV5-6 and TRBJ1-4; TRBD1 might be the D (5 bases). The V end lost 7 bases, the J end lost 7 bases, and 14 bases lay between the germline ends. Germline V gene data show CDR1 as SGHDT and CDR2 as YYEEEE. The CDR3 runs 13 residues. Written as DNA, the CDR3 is TGTGCCAGCGCGGTAGCTAGGGGTGAAAAACTGTTTTTT. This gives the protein CASAVARGEKLFF.

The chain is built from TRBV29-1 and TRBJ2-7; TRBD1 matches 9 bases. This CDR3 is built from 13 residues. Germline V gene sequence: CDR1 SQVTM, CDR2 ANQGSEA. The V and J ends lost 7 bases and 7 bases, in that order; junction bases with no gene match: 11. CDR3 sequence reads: CSASGQGGGEQYF. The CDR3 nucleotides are TGCAGCGCCTCGGGACAGGGAGGCGGTGAGCAGTACTTC.

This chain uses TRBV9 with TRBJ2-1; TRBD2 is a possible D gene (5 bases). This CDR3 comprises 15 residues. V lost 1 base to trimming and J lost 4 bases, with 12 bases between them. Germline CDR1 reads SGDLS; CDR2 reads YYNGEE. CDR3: CASSVQAAEYNEQFF. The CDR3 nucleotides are TGTGCCAGCAGCGTACAAGCGGCCGAATACAATGAGCAGTTCTTC.

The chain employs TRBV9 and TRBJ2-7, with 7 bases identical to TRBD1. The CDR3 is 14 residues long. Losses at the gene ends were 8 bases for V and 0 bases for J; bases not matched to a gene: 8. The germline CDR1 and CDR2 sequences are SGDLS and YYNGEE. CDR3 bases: TGTGCCAGTAACCCGGGACAGAGCTCCTACGAGCAGTACTTC. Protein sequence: CASNPGQSSYEQYF.

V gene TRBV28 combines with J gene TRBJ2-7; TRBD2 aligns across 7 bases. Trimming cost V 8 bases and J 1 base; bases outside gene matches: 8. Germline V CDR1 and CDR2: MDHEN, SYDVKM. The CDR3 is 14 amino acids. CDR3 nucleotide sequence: TGTGCCAGCGGGGGGGAGGCTTCATCCTACGAGCAGTACTTC. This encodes CASGGEASSYEQYF. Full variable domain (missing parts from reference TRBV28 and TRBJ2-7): DVKVTQSSRYLVKRTGEKVFLECVQDMDHENMFWYRQDPGLGLRLIYFSYDVKMKEKGDIPEGYSVSREKKERFSLILESASTNQTSMYLCASGGEASSYEQYFGPGTRLTVT.

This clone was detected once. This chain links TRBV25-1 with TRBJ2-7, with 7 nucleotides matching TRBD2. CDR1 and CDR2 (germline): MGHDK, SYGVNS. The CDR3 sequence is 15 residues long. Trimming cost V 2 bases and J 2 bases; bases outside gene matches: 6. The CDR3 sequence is CASSELSGAAYEQYF. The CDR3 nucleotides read TGTGCCAGCAGTGAACTCAGCGGGGCCGCCTACGAGCAGTACTTC.

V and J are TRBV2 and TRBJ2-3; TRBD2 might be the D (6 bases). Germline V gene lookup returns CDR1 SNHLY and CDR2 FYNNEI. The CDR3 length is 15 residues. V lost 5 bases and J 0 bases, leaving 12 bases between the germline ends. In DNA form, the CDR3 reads TGTGCCAGCAGTTACGGGACTGCTAGCACAGATACGCAGTATTTT. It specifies CASSYGTASTDTQYF.